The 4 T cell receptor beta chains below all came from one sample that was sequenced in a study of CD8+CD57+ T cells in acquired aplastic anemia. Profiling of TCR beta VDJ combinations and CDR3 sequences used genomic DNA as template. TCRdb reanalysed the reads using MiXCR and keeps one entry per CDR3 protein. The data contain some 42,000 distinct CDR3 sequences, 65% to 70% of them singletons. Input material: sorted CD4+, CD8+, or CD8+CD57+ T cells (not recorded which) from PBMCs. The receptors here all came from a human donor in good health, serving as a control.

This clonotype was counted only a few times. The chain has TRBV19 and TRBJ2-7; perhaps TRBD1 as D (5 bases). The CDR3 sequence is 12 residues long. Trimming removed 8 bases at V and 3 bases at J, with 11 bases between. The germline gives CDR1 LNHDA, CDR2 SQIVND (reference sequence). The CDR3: CASSRQGYEQYF. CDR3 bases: TGTGCCAGTTCCAGGCAGGGCTACGAGCAGTACTTC.

This chain's CDR3 is CASSPGPTYNEQFF. The DNA of the CDR3 is TGCGCCAGCAGCCCGGGACCTACCTACAATGAGCAGTTCTTC. This rearrangement joins TRBV4-3 to TRBJ2-1; the D gene could be TRBD1 or TRBD2 (5 bases each). The length of the CDR3 is 14 residues. V lost 4 bases and J 2 bases, leaving 9 bases between the germline ends. Germline loops: CDR1 LGHNA, CDR2 YSLEER.

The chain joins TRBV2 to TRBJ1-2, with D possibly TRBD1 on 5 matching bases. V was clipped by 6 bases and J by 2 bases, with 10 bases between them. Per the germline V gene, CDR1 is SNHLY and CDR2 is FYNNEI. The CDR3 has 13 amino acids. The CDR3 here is CASSKTENYGYTF. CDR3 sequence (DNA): TGTGCCAGCAGCAAGACAGAGAACTATGGCTACACCTTC.

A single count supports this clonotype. The CDR3 DNA reads TGTGCCATCAGAGGGGACAGGGAGGGGGAGACCCAGTACTTC. Protein: CAIRGDREGETQYF. The V and J genes are TRBV10-3 and TRBJ2-5; TRBD1 aligns across 9 bases. The germline gives CDR1 ENHRY, CDR2 SYGVKD. The CDR3 consists of 14 residues. J was trimmed by 5 bases and V by 6 bases; bases with no gene match: 7.